This entry is about one T cell receptor beta chain. The target antigen is unknown. This specimen belongs to a study of graft-versus-host responses after intestinal transplantation. Study-wide background: Once they had received anti-thymocyte globulin induction, all recipients took tacrolimus and steroids for roughly three years.

This CDR3 is built from 17 residues. The V gene end was trimmed by 2 bases and the J gene end by 2 bases; junction bases not matched to a gene: 5. Germline V gene lookup returns CDR1 LGHNA and CDR2 YNFKEQ. General study results and limits: Peak circulating GvH clone levels tracked with early post-transplant HvG declines. GvH clones were found in recipient marrow; some appeared first in ileum or blood.

The method was immunoSEQ multiplex PCR; TCRdb's version includes in-frame clones alone and lacks a portion of them. Among roughly 120,000 clones, 80% to 95% were seen once, and the ten largest hold more than 0.095%. The chain uses TRBV4-2 and TRBJ2-3; TRBD2 aligns across 12 bases. The clonotype comes from a human donor who received an intestinal transplant. Material: unstimulated CD4+ T cells sorted from spleen or lymph node cells, obtained before intestinal transplant. The CDR3 sequence is CASSQKGTSGHTDTQYF. CDR3 in DNA: TGTGCCAGCAGCCAAAAAGGGACTAGCGGGCACACAGATACGCAGTATTTT.